These 2 T cell receptor beta chains came from one sample sequenced in a study of control samples from healthy donors and cancer patients (dated by TCRdb to the early 2020s). Library method: the immunoSEQ multiplex PCR assay. TCRdb took this table from immuneACCESS and kept in-frame rearrangements with V and J called. Such tables lack part of the clones; where checked against another copy, unresolved V genes explain under half of the gap, and the rest is unexplained. The sample profile shows approximately 110,000 clones; under 90% of them were found once. Around 14% of the sample rests with the top ten. The specimen was blood. These receptors came from a woman aged 45-65 years in good health.

The chain has TRBV7-2 and TRBJ2-1, with TRBD2 identical over 11 bases. The germline V gene encodes CDR1 SGHTA and CDR2 FQGNSA. V shed 5 bases and J 0 bases; nucleotides not matched to a gene: 6. The length of the CDR3 is 17 residues. CDR3 nucleotides: TGTGCCAGCAGCCCTAGCGGGAGGAGAGGCTCCTACAATGAGCAGTTCTTC. This encodes CASSPSGRRGSYNEQFF.

Points on this clone: At one of its ends the junction is not consistent with the germline gene, which may arise from a read error. The chain joins TRBV7-2 to TRBJ2-1, with a tentative D call TRBD2 (6 bases). This CDR3 spans 13 amino acids. Germline V lookup: CDR1 SGHTA, CDR2 FQGNSA. The CDR3 sequence: CASSLGLYNDQFF. As DNA, the CDR3 is TGTGCCAGCAGCCTGGGACTCTACAATGATCAGTTCTTC.